The TCR beta chain described here comes from a study of Ad26.COV2.S vaccination and SARS-CoV-2 variants. Study overall: Among those in the COV1001 Ad26.COV2.S trial arm was the donor. In the study, Ad26.COV2.S was injected intramuscularly once, or twice 56 days apart.

Regarding treatment: 19 received Ad26.COV2.S at low or high dose, single or two shots; 5 received placebo; per-sample allocation not given. The samples date from day 63 after the first vaccine or placebo injection. Its platform was an Ad26 vector, and its expressed antigen was Wuhan-strain SARS-CoV-2 spike. Method: immunoSEQ multiplex PCR; TCRdb's copy keeps in-frame clones and lacks some. The table shows about 680,000 clones, with 80% to 90% occurring only once. This clone has a single count. The antigen is unknown. Study-wide results and caveats: Quantification of TCR breadth and depth may have yielded underestimates of total T cell responses.

The germline V gene encodes CDR1 SNHLY and CDR2 FYNNEI. This CDR3 has 19 amino acids. The junction had 10 bases not matched to a gene; V was cut back by 6 bases and J by 0 bases. This TCR derives from a person aged 18-60 years who received the Ad26.COV2.S COVID-19 vaccine or a placebo. Sequencing was performed on peripheral blood, taken in a trial of Ad26.COV2.S vaccine versus placebo. This rearrangement joins TRBV2 to TRBJ2-6, with 11 positions matching TRBD2. CDR3: CASRGLLAGGLSGANVLTF. In DNA form, the CDR3 reads TGTGCCAGCAGAGGGCTCCTAGCGGGAGGTCTCTCTGGGGCCAACGTCCTGACTTTC.